The 5 T cell receptor beta chains reported below all come from one sample, sequenced in a study of T-cell reconstitution after alpha-beta-depleted transplantation in children. Unique molecular identifiers featured in how the TCRbeta library was prepared. TCRdb called the PCR reads again in MiXCR, with one record for every CDR3 protein. The profile covers hundreds of thousands of distinct CDR3 sequences, with 10% to 15% appearing a single time and over 2% taken by the ten largest. The material sequenced was PBMCs, mostly from graft donor cells, taken 360 days after TCRalphabeta/CD19-depleted stem cell transplant. These receptors all come from a male patient aged 10-17 years who had a stem cell transplant for acute myeloid leukemia, so the T cells may come from the graft donor.

This clonotype was counted ten times or more. V is TRBV28 and J is TRBJ2-5; 10 nucleotides match TRBD1. The germline CDR1 and CDR2 sequences are MDHEN and SYDVKM. The CDR3 is made up of 17 amino acids. After removal of 6 bases from V and 1 base from J, the junction contained 11 bases not matched to a gene. CDR3 DNA sequence: TGTGCCAGCAGGCCCGGGACAGGGGACCTGACCCAAGAGACCCAGTACTTC. Translated, it gives CASRPGTGDLTQETQYF.

The chain joins TRBV20-1 to TRBJ2-4; TRBD1 aligns across 9 bases. Per the germline V gene, CDR1 is DFQATT and CDR2 is SNEGSKA (reference sequence). This CDR3 has 18 amino acids. Trimming cost V 6 bases and J 7 bases; bases outside gene matches: 22. As DNA, the CDR3 is TGCAGTGCCCCGATCACAGGACAGGGGAAAGGGGTTAGGAACATTCAGTACTTC. Translated, it gives CSAPITGQGKGVRNIQYF.

The table lists this clonotype with a few counts. J is TRBJ2-4 and V is TRBV10-3, with TRBD1 matching over 11 bases. V was pared by 0 bases and J by 6 bases, with 4 bases of the junction left unmatched. Germline values: CDR1 ENHRY, CDR2 SYGVKD. The CDR3 extends over 16 amino acids. The CDR3 DNA sequence: TGTGCCATCAGTGAGTCGGGACAGGGGGTCGGAAACATTCAGTACTTC. Translating it yields CAISESGQGVGNIQYF.

This clonotype came up many times. V is TRBV7-9 and J is TRBJ2-4; the D is unclear. This CDR3 contains 13 residues. Between the trimmed V and J ends, which lost 2 bases and 6 bases, there was a span of 8 bases. Germline loops: CDR1 SEHNR, CDR2 FQNEAQ (reference sequence). As DNA, the CDR3 is TGTGCCAGCAGCTTACGGGCACCAAACATTCAGTACTTC. Its protein product is CASSLRAPNIQYF.

This clonotype turned up a few times. This chain joins TRBV7-9 and TRBJ2-4; D is unclear. There are 14 residues in the CDR3. The ends were cut back, 1 base at V and 4 bases at J, with 8 bases in the middle. Germline V CDR1 and CDR2: SEHNR, FQNEAQ (reference sequence). The CDR3 DNA follows: TGTGCCAGCAGCTTAGGGACCCAGAAAAACATTCAGTACTTC. Translated: CASSLGTQKNIQYF.